The 7 T cell receptor beta chains reported below all come from one sample, sequenced in a study of cytomegalovirus exposure and HLA in healthy donors. Profiling relied on immunoSEQ multiplex PCR, and the TCRdb table lists in-frame clones only, not all of them. The data show some 120,000 clones, roughly 95% seen once. The sample was PBMCs. These receptors were collected from a man aged 18-30 years in good health and CMV-seronegative.

The V gene is TRBV29-1, the J gene TRBJ2-7; TRBD1 aligns across 10 bases. Germline assignment: CDR1 SQVTM and CDR2 ANQGSEA. Trimming at V came to 4 bases and at J to 5 bases, leaving 14 bases not matched to a gene. This CDR3 has 16 amino acids. CDR3 protein: CSVVGPRQGAMHEQYF. For the CDR3, the DNA is TGCAGCGTTGTAGGGCCCAGACAGGGGGCCATGCACGAGCAGTACTTC.

The CDR3 sequence: CANTWTGTQYGYTF. The CDR3 region has the DNA TGTGCCAACACCTGGACAGGTACCCAATATGGCTACACCTTC. V is TRBV7-2 and J is TRBJ1-2; 7 bases line up with TRBD1. V lost 10 bases, J lost 5 bases, and 13 bases stayed unmatched. The CDR3 is 14 amino acids. Germline V gives CDR1 SGHTA, CDR2 FQGNSA.

The chain links TRBV7-9 to TRBJ2-7, with 8 bases lining up with TRBD1. Trimming at V came to 3 bases and at J to 1 base, leaving 8 bases not matched to a gene. The CDR3 spans 16 residues. The germline V gene encodes CDR1 SEHNR and CDR2 FQNEAQ (reference sequence). The CDR3: CASSFQTGVSSYEQYF. The CDR3 nucleotides are TGTGCCAGCAGCTTCCAGACAGGGGTTTCTTCCTACGAGCAGTACTTC.

This sequence joins TRBV11-3 and TRBJ2-2; 11 bases are a match to TRBD2. V dropped 5 bases and J dropped 6; count of bases not matched to a gene: 8. Germline loops: CDR1 SGHNT, CDR2 YENEEA. There are 16 residues in the CDR3. The CDR3 nucleotides read TGTGCCAGCAGCCAGTTTAGCGGGAGGGCCCCCGGGGAGCTGTTTTTT. Amino acids: CASSQFSGRAPGELFF.

This chain links TRBV4-2 with TRBJ1-5; TRBD1 matches at 7 bases. J was trimmed by 2 bases and V by 0 bases; bases with no gene match: 7. Germline V lookup: CDR1 LGHNA, CDR2 YNFKEQ. CDR3 length: 17 amino acids. This chain's CDR3 is CASSQDSRQGGNQPQHF. CDR3 nucleotides: TGTGCCAGCAGCCAAGATTCGCGACAGGGAGGCAATCAGCCCCAGCATTTT.

The CDR3 DNA sequence: TGTGCCAGCAGTTTGTACGGGGCGACAGGAAACTACGAGCAGTACTTC. Amino acids: CASSLYGATGNYEQYF. The chain employs TRBV28 and TRBJ2-7; D might be TRBD1 (6 bases). V was pared by 3 bases and J by 3 bases, with 18 bases between. This CDR3 has 16 amino acids. Germline V lookup: CDR1 MDHEN, CDR2 SYDVKM.

V usage is TRBV18 and J usage is TRBJ1-1; D gene uncertain. CDR1 is KGHSH, CDR2 LQKENI, per germline. CDR3 length: 13 amino acids. The V end was cut by 4 bases, the J end by 6 bases, with 12 bases between. The CDR3 DNA follows: TGTGCCAGCTCACATTTTGAGGGCCCTGAAGCTTTCTTT. This encodes CASSHFEGPEAFF.